This T cell receptor beta chain was observed in a study of shared clonotypes between healthy human individuals. Findings of the study overall: It was the few donors that limited the genetic and exposure-history diversity represented. Estimated richness was generally greater in naive than memory subsets.

The CDR3 consists of 13 residues. Trimming pared 5 bases from V and 0 bases from J, leaving 7 bases between. Germline CDR1 is SGHTA and CDR2 is FQGNSA. Each replicate PCR on the sorted subsets used approximately 200 ng DNA (roughly 30,000 T cell genomes). Measured with immunoSEQ multiplex PCR; TCRdb has only the in-frame clones, and not every one. The sample contains fewer than 3 million clones, 85% to 95% of which appear only once. For this clone: Its specificity is unknown.

The sequencing input was naive CD4+ T cells from PBMCs. Subset denoted: CD45RA+ positively selected. This chain joins TRBV7-2 and TRBJ1-1; D remains ambiguous. This receptor was obtained from a man younger than 35 in good health. Some clones in this sample may be carry-over from other donors' samples. The CDR3 sequence is CASSASMNTEAFF. The CDR3 nucleotides are TGTGCCAGCAGCGCGTCTATGAACACTGAAGCTTTCTTT.